Below, 22 T cell receptor beta chains from the same sample are listed, as sequenced in a study of shared clonotypes between healthy human individuals. Libraries were prepared by immunoSEQ multiplex PCR; TCRdb keeps only in-frame clonotypes and omits some of them. This repertoire shows hundreds of thousands of clones, over 60% found once; its top ten account for 9.5% to 15%. Sequencing input: PBMCs. The receptors derive from a woman aged 35 to 49 in good health. Some clones in this sample may be carry-over from other donors' samples.

Notes on this clone: One junction end does not reproduce the germline sequence, and a read error may be involved. The rearrangement links TRBV11-1 to TRBJ1-1, with D unresolved. This CDR3 has 14 amino acids. CDR1 and CDR2 from the germline V gene are SGHAT and FQDESV (reference sequence). The CDR3 spells CASSLAGINTEAFF. CDR3 DNA: TGTGCCAGCAGTTTAGCGGGAATTAACACTGAAGCTTTCTTT.

V usage is TRBV7-2 and J usage is TRBJ1-2, with D possibly TRBD1 on 6 matching bases. The germline V gene encodes CDR1 SGHTA and CDR2 FQGNSA. V lost 1 base, J lost 3 bases, and 15 bases lay in between. This CDR3 has 16 residues. DNA of the CDR3: TGTGCCAGCAGCTTAGGGCGTGGGGGCACGGACTATGGCTACACCTTC. It translates to CASSLGRGGTDYGYTF. The variable domain in full, completed from reference TRBV7-2 and TRBJ1-2, reads GAGVSQSPSNKVTEKGKDVELRCDPISGHTALYWYRQSLGQGLEFLIYFQGNSAPDKSGLPSDRFSAERTGGSVSTLTIQRTQQEDSAVYLCASSLGRGGTDYGYTFGSGTRLTVV.

The rearrangement uses TRBV28 and TRBJ2-1, with TRBD2 matching 9 bases. CDR3 length equals 14 residues. Germline CDR1 and CDR2: MDHEN and SYDVKM. Losses at the gene ends were 4 bases for V and 10 bases for J; bases not matched to a gene: 8. The CDR3, as DNA: TGTGCCAGCAGTTCACCGGGACTAGCAGGCGAGCAGTTCTTC. Its translation: CASSSPGLAGEQFF. Using reference TRBV28 and TRBJ2-1 for the parts outside the CDR3, the full variable domain is DVKVTQSSRYLVKRTGEKVFLECVQDMDHENMFWYRQDPGLGLRLIYFSYDVKMKEKGDIPEGYSVSREKKERFSLILESASTNQTSMYLCASSSPGLAGEQFFGPGTRLTVL.

J is TRBJ2-7 and V is TRBV2; D call uncertain. The CDR3 is 14 residues long. Germline CDR1 reads SNHLY; CDR2 reads FYNNEI. Trimming took off 2 bases at V and 2 bases at J, with 10 bases between the two ends. CDR3: CASSEMVGTYEQYF. DNA for the CDR3: TGTGCCAGCAGTGAAATGGTGGGCACCTACGAGCAGTACTTC.

This clone was counted ten times or more. The chain is built from TRBV2 and TRBJ2-2; 7 bases agree with TRBD1. V trimming: 3 bases; J trimming: 4 bases; junction bases outside the gene matches: 5. This CDR3 has 15 residues. Germline V gives CDR1 SNHLY, CDR2 FYNNEI. The CDR3 DNA reads as TGTGCCAGCAGTGAGAGGGGGCAAGGCACCGGGGAGCTGTTTTTT. It yields the protein CASSERGQGTGELFF.

This clone was counted between two and nine times. The DNA for the CDR3 is TGCGCCAGCAGTGAGTCGAGTAATAGGGGACTAGCGCCTCGAACGCCTAACTACGAGCAGTACTTC. Protein: CASSESSNRGLAPRTPNYEQYF. The chain couples TRBV10-1 to TRBJ2-7, with 10 bases matching TRBD2. V lost 0 bases, J lost 3 bases, and 23 bases stayed unmatched. Germline-derived CDR1 and CDR2 are WNHNN and SYGVQD (reference sequence). CDR3 length: 22 amino acids.

The chain joins TRBV29-1 to TRBJ2-3; D perhaps matches TRBD1 (7 bases). Germline V gene lookup returns CDR1 SQVTM and CDR2 ANQGSEA. The germline V and J ends were trimmed by 7 bases and 1 base, with 21 bases remaining between them. CDR3 length equals 16 residues. CDR3 sequence: CSARGGRDFRTDTQYF. CDR3 in DNA: TGCAGCGCGAGAGGGGGCCGGGACTTCCGCACAGATACGCAGTATTTT.

This clone was counted a few times. Just one base apart from a much larger clone, this may be a read error. Other nucleotide sequences in the sample specify the same CDR3. This chain connects TRBV4-2 to TRBJ2-5; TRBD2 matches at 7 bases. The CDR3 totals 15 residues. Germline lookup yields CDR1 LGHNA and CDR2 YNFKEQ. The junction had 5 bases not matched to a gene; V was cut back by 3 bases and J by 1 base. This CDR3 is CASSHSSSGQETQYF. The CDR3 nucleotides read TGTGCCAGCAGCCATTCCTCTAGCGGCCAAGAGACCCAGTACTTC.

This rearrangement joins TRBV7-2 to TRBJ2-7; the D gene could be TRBD1 or TRBD2 (5 bases each). The germline V gene encodes CDR1 SGHTA and CDR2 FQGNSA. The CDR3 contains 13 residues. V lost 5 bases to trimming and J lost 3 bases, with 11 bases between them. The CDR3 is CASSPGRYYEQYF. The CDR3 region has the DNA TGTGCCAGCAGCCCGGGACGGTACTACGAGCAGTACTTC.

The chain joins TRBV11-2 to TRBJ2-1, with unresolved D. The ends were cut back, 5 bases at V and 6 bases at J, with 8 bases in the middle. Germline V gene lookup returns CDR1 SGHAT and CDR2 FQNNGV. The length of the CDR3 is 12 residues. The CDR3 DNA follows: TGTGCCAGCAGCCCGTCGTTCAATGAGCAGTTCTTC. It specifies CASSPSFNEQFF. The full variable domain, with the rest looked up from reference TRBV11-2 and TRBJ2-1, is EAGVAQSPRYKIIEKRQSVAFWCNPISGHATLYWYQQILGQGPKLLIQFQNNGVVDDSQLPKDRFSAERLKGVDSTLKIQPAKLEDSAVYLCASSPSFNEQFFGPGTRLTVL.

The chain links TRBV7-9 to TRBJ1-6; maybe TRBD1 (6 bases). The V end was cut by 5 bases, the J end by 7 bases, with 15 bases between. The CDR3 covers 15 residues. Germline lookup yields CDR1 SEHNR and CDR2 FQNEAQ (reference sequence). Here the CDR3 reads CASSQDHTGNSPLHF. CDR3 bases: TGTGCCAGCAGCCAAGATCATACAGGGAATTCACCCCTCCACTTT.

This clone was observed a single time. This chain joins TRBV2 and TRBJ2-7; possible D gene TRBD2, 5 bases. Germline V lookup: CDR1 SNHLY, CDR2 FYNNEI. Trimming shortened V by 5 bases and J by 5 bases, and 19 bases separated the two germline ends. This CDR3 is built from 15 residues. The CDR3 nucleotides read TGTGCCAGCAGTCAAACCTACGGGATCCGCCACGAGCAGTACTTC. Its protein is CASSQTYGIRHEQYF.

This clone turned up a few times. This chain uses TRBV14 with TRBJ2-4, with D perhaps TRBD1 (5 bases). The CDR3 is made up of 17 amino acids. Germline V gives CDR1 SGHDN, CDR2 FVKESK. V lost 4 bases and J 0 bases, leaving 16 bases between the germline ends. The CDR3 loop is CASSPPRSQGAKNIQYF. In DNA form, the CDR3 reads TGTGCCAGCAGCCCCCCCCGTTCCCAGGGAGCCAAAAACATTCAGTACTTC.

The J gene is TRBJ2-3, the V gene TRBV18, with unresolved D. Germline values: CDR1 KGHSH, CDR2 LQKENI. Trimming took 8 bases from V and 4 from J, leaving 7 bases between them. The CDR3 is made up of 11 amino acids. CDR3 amino acids: CASQTSDTQYF. CDR3 DNA sequence: TGTGCCAGCCAAACCTCAGATACGCAGTATTTT.

The V call is TRBV9, the J call TRBJ2-2; 7 positions match TRBD2. CDR3 size: 15 residues. Germline V gene lookup returns CDR1 SGDLS and CDR2 YYNGEE. J lost 6 bases, V lost 4 bases, and 9 bases had no gene match. As DNA, the CDR3 is TGTGCCAGCAGCCTCACGGGCGGGAGCCCCGGGGAGCTGTTTTTT. This translates into CASSLTGGSPGELFF.

The V call is TRBV7-2, the J call TRBJ2-7, with TRBD2 matching 12 bases. V lost 4 bases to trimming and J lost 0 bases; unmatched junction nucleotides: 4. This CDR3 has 16 residues. CDR1 is SGHTA, CDR2 FQGNSA, per germline. CDR3 residues: CASSSLAGGSSYEQYF. The CDR3 nucleotides read TGTGCCAGCAGCTCCCTAGCGGGAGGGAGCTCCTACGAGCAGTACTTC. The full variable domain, with the rest looked up from reference TRBV7-2 and TRBJ2-7, is GAGVSQSPSNKVTEKGKDVELRCDPISGHTALYWYRQSLGQGLEFLIYFQGNSAPDKSGLPSDRFSAERTGGSVSTLTIQRTQQEDSAVYLCASSSLAGGSSYEQYFGPGTRLTVT.

As for this clone: Other DNA sequences from this sample encode an identical CDR3 as well. The rearrangement links TRBV29-1 to TRBJ2-3; D gene unclear. CDR1 and CDR2 (germline): SQVTM, ANQGSEA. V was cut by 5 bases and J by 0 bases, with 6 bases left in between. This CDR3 has 12 residues. The CDR3, as DNA: TGCAGCGTTCGTGGTAGCACAGATACGCAGTATTTT. Its protein product is CSVRGSTDTQYF.

V and J are TRBV28 and TRBJ2-6; the D gene is possibly TRBD2 (6 bases). V was cut by 5 bases and J by 2 bases, with 10 bases left in between. The CDR3 consists of 15 residues. Germline V gene lookup returns CDR1 MDHEN and CDR2 SYDVKM. The CDR3 here is CASSPGGTGANVLTF. CDR3 DNA: TGTGCCAGCAGTCCGGGCGGGACTGGGGCCAACGTCCTGACTTTC.

The chain employs TRBV10-2 and TRBJ1-5; maybe TRBD1 (5 bases). From germline, CDR1 is WSHSY and CDR2 SAAADI. The CDR3 sequence is 14 residues long. V shed 9 bases and J shed 3 bases, with 15 bases lying between them. CDR3 sequence reads: CASSGGVPNQPQHF. CDR3 nucleotides: TGCGCCAGTTCTGGGGGGGTCCCCAATCAGCCCCAGCATTTT.

This clone appeared many times. V gene TRBV18 combines with J gene TRBJ2-5; 11 positions match TRBD1. CDR1 is KGHSH, CDR2 LQKENI, per germline. Germline trimming cut 8 bases from V and 2 bases from J; bases unmatched to any gene: 4. This CDR3 comprises 14 residues. The CDR3 loop reads CASARDRGQETQYF. The CDR3 DNA reads TGTGCCAGCGCCCGGGACAGGGGGCAAGAGACCCAGTACTTC.

The chain couples TRBV28 to TRBJ2-7; 11 bases fit TRBD2. V lost 7 bases, J lost 3 bases, and 5 bases stayed unmatched. The CDR3 contains 14 residues. Germline values: CDR1 MDHEN, CDR2 SYDVKM. CDR3 nucleotides: TGTGCCAGCACTTCAACTAGCGGGAGCTACGAGCAGTACTTC. It specifies CASTSTSGSYEQYF.

The chain recombines TRBV7-2 with TRBJ2-2; TRBD1 matches 7 bases. There are 15 residues in the CDR3. Germline CDR1 is SGHTA and CDR2 is FQGNSA. J gave up 3 bases and V 7 bases, and 8 bases lay outside the gene matches. Here the CDR3 reads CASTRTGSYTGELFF. The CDR3 DNA reads TGTGCCAGCACCAGGACAGGTTCTTACACCGGGGAGCTGTTTTTT.